Below, 14 T cell receptor beta chains from the same sample are listed, as sequenced in a study of T cell changes during pregnancy in multiple sclerosis (dated by TCRdb to the late 2010s). Libraries were made using the immunoSEQ multiplex PCR assay. The source is immuneACCESS, and TCRdb retained only in-frame sequences with V and J called. Part of the clones is not carried over; for the studies checked, unresolved V genes explain less than half of this, and the remainder is unexplained. The sample data list about 58,000 clones, and roughly 93% of these were observed just once. The ten top clones hold around 4% of the sample. The sequences come from CD8+ T cells from peripheral blood mononuclear cells, collected in the second trimester of pregnancy. Receptor source: a female donor with multiple sclerosis, enrolled in a pregnancy study.

The V call is TRBV6-1, the J call TRBJ2-7, with D possibly TRBD1 on 6 matching bases. The CDR3 has 11 amino acids. Germline V gene data show CDR1 as MNHNS and CDR2 as SASEGT. Trimming took off 6 bases at V and 3 bases at J, with 6 bases between the two ends. This chain's CDR3 is CASRDSYEQYF. The DNA of the CDR3 is TGTGCCAGCAGGGACAGCTACGAGCAGTACTTC.

The chain links TRBV7-9 to TRBJ1-1, with 8 bases that match TRBD1. The V gene's germline CDR1 is SEHNR and CDR2 FQNEAQ (reference sequence). Trimming cost V 3 bases and J 1 base; bases outside gene matches: 7. The CDR3 extends over 16 amino acids. The CDR3 nucleotides read TGTGCCAGCAGCTTTTATCAGGGGGCGGCGAACACTGAAGCTTTCTTT. Its translation: CASSFYQGAANTEAFF. The full variable domain, in which reference TRBV7-9 and TRBJ1-1 provide the parts outside the CDR3, is DTGVSQNPRHKITKRGQNVTFRCDPISEHNRLYWYRQTLGQGPEFLTYFQNEAQLEKSRLLSDRFSAERPKGSFSTLEIQRTEQGDSAMYLCASSFYQGAANTEAFFGQGTRLTVV.

The rearrangement joins TRBV27 to TRBJ1-6; 11 bases match TRBD1. The V and J ends lost 8 bases and 1 base, in that order; junction bases with no gene match: 4. CDR1 and CDR2 (germline): MNHEY, SMNVEV (reference sequence). This CDR3 is built from 16 residues. CDR3 sequence: CASGQGADSYNSPLHF. CDR3 sequence (DNA): TGTGCCAGCGGACAGGGGGCAGATTCCTATAATTCACCCCTCCACTTT.

CDR3 nucleotide sequence: TGTGCCAGCACGACAGGGGTGAACACCGGGGAGCTGTTTTTT. Translating gives CASTTGVNTGELFF. The chain carries TRBV2 and TRBJ2-2, with 8 bases identical to TRBD1. In germline, CDR1 is SNHLY, CDR2 FYNNEI. This CDR3 region has 14 residues. V gave up 7 bases and J gave up 1 base; unmatched junction bases: 2.

This rearrangement joins TRBV28 to TRBJ2-2; D is unclear. The CDR3 runs 11 residues. The V gene lost 7 bases and the J gene lost 4 bases, with 4 bases spanning the gap. CDR1 and CDR2 (germline): MDHEN, SYDVKM. The CDR3 spells CASTSTGELFF. CDR3 DNA: TGTGCCAGCACCTCCACCGGGGAGCTGTTTTTT.

This clone was detected only once. V is TRBV5-4 and J is TRBJ2-4, with D perhaps matching TRBD1 (5 bases). The germline V gene encodes CDR1 SGHNT and CDR2 YYREEE (reference sequence). The CDR3 covers 13 residues. The germline V and J ends were trimmed by 4 bases and 8 bases, with 13 bases remaining between them. The CDR3 bases are TGTGCCAGCAGCCCGAAAATAGGGGACATTCAGTACTTC. Translating gives CASSPKIGDIQYF.

The chain couples TRBV5-8 to TRBJ1-2; D uncertain. Germline V gives CDR1 SGHTS, CDR2 YDEGEE. The CDR3 spans 14 residues. Trimming shortened V by 0 bases and J by 2 bases, and 8 bases separated the two germline ends. CDR3 residues: CASSLVGRNYGYTF. The CDR3 bases are TGTGCCAGCAGCTTGGTGGGCCGGAACTATGGCTACACCTTC.

The chain has TRBV7-9 and TRBJ1-2; D unclear. V lost 1 base and J 2 bases, leaving 8 bases between the germline ends. Germline-derived CDR1 and CDR2 are SEHNR and FQNEAQ (reference sequence). This CDR3 has 14 residues. The CDR3 sequence: CASSLGGENYGYTF. The CDR3 DNA reads TGTGCCAGCAGCTTAGGCGGGGAGAACTATGGCTACACCTTC.

This chain uses TRBV7-9 with TRBJ2-1; the D is unclear. Deletions cut 5 bases from V and 0 bases from J, with 11 bases between. The germline V gene has CDR1 SEHNR and CDR2 FQNEAQ (reference sequence). This CDR3 is built from 15 residues. The CDR3 spells CASSATESSYNEQFF. Here the CDR3 DNA reads TGTGCCAGCAGCGCGACTGAAAGCTCCTACAATGAGCAGTTCTTC.

V gene TRBV7-3 combines with J gene TRBJ1-1, with D possibly being TRBD1 (6 bases). The germline CDR1 and CDR2 sequences are SGHTA and FQGTGA. V shed 1 base and J shed 5 bases, with 11 bases lying between them. The CDR3 spans 14 residues. The CDR3 reads CASSLSGGATEAFF. In DNA, the CDR3 is TGTGCCAGCAGCTTAAGTGGGGGGGCAACTGAAGCTTTCTTT.

Written as DNA, the CDR3 is TGCGCCAGCAGCCAAGAGGAACAGGCCTCCTACGAGCAGTACTTC. Protein: CASSQEEQASYEQYF. This chain connects TRBV4-1 to TRBJ2-7; tentative D call: TRBD1 (5 bases). This CDR3 contains 15 residues. Trimming left V 0 bases short and J 0 bases short, with 9 bases between. Germline assignment: CDR1 MGHRA and CDR2 YSYEKL.

CDR3 in DNA: TGTGCCAGCAGGGCCGACAGTGACCATCAGCCCCAGCATTTT. Encoded protein: CASRADSDHQPQHF. This chain joins TRBV2 and TRBJ1-5, with D possibly TRBD1 on 5 matching bases. Germline V gene lookup returns CDR1 SNHLY and CDR2 FYNNEI. The V end lost 6 bases, the J end lost 5 bases, and 14 bases lay between the germline ends. CDR3 length equals 14 residues.

The CDR3 nucleotides are TGCGCCAGCTCCGACAGCTACGAGCAGTACTTC. Translated: CASSDSYEQYF. V usage is TRBV4-3 and J usage is TRBJ2-7, with D possibly being TRBD1 (5 bases). Germline lookup yields CDR1 LGHNA and CDR2 YSLEER. The CDR3 is 11 residues long. The ends were cut back, 8 bases at V and 3 bases at J, with 8 bases in the middle.

The chain links TRBV11-1 to TRBJ2-7, with 10 positions matching TRBD1. The CDR3 runs 16 residues. CDR1 is SGHAT, CDR2 FQDESV, per germline (reference sequence). The ends lost 2 bases at V and 5 bases at J; junction bases unmatched: 9. CDR3 protein: CASSLRRDRGKNEQYF. The CDR3, as DNA: TGTGCCAGCAGCTTAAGGCGGGACAGGGGTAAGAACGAGCAGTACTTC.